This record concerns one T cell receptor beta chain sequence. Its antigen is currently unknown. The CDR3 totals 19 residues. The germline V gene has CDR1 MNHEY and CDR2 SMNVEV (reference sequence). Germline trimming cut 5 bases from V and 4 bases from J; bases unmatched to any gene: 11. Clones were sequenced by immunoSEQ multiplex PCR, and TCRdb holds only the in-frame ones, with some missing. The table records approximately 120,000 clones, 93% of them present only once. This record belongs to a study of T cell responses to AZD1222 COVID-19 vaccine. General study results and limits: Seropositive at baseline were only a handful of AZD1222 recipients. The reported proportion of spike-specific TCRs targeting unmutated variant regions was nearly half. Researchers took repertoire samples only after the peak T cell response had come.

The receptor was isolated from an adult in good health. V usage is TRBV27 and J usage is TRBJ2-2; TRBD2 aligns across 15 bases. This specimen was peripheral blood, taken on day 0 of AZD1222 vaccination. The CDR3 loop reads CASSRWTSGRAFGTGELFF. In nucleotides, the CDR3 is TGTGCCAGCAGTCGGTGGACTAGCGGGAGGGCCTTTGGCACCGGGGAGCTGTTTTTT.